A single T cell receptor beta chain is shown here with its context. Its cognate antigen is unknown. The data originate from a study of cytomegalovirus exposure and HLA in healthy donors. Regarding the study as a whole: It was confirmed in vitro that a few of the CMV-associated chains were specific for CMV antigens. Presence/absence analyses assumed roughly uniform sequencing depth across donors, which may not hold.

Germline-derived CDR1 and CDR2 are SGHRS and YFSETQ. The CDR3 loop spans 15 amino acids. With 2 bases clipped from V and 2 bases from J, the junction kept 7 bases outside the gene matches. Primers included in the PCR were 60 Vbeta and 13 Jbeta primers. TCRdb keeps only in-frame clones here, not all; method: immunoSEQ multiplex PCR. The table shows 110,000 or so clones, with 74% occurring only once. The sample consisted of PBMCs. V and J are TRBV5-1 and TRBJ2-7, with 7 positions matching TRBD2. The source is a human donor in good health. The CDR3 loop reads CASSLGAGFAYEQYF. CDR3 nucleotides: TGCGCCAGCAGCTTAGGAGCGGGATTCGCCTACGAGCAGTACTTC.